This T cell receptor beta chain was profiled in a study of blood T cell repertoires in COVID-19. The overall study: Specimens from acute and convalescent COVID-19 originated in the United States, Italy and Spain.

Per the original data handling: Amplification of reference gene primers provided the estimated nucleated cell counts. Here immunoSEQ multiplex PCR was the method, and the copy in TCRdb shows in-frame clones only, minus some. V and J calls and clone size are those listed in that table; D and trimming were worked out from the DNA. The sample carries a few hundred thousand clones, 80% to 90% recorded once. Between the trimmed V and J ends, which lost 3 bases and 7 bases, there was a span of 5 bases. CDR1 SGHRS and CDR2 YFSETQ come from the germline V gene. This CDR3 contains 11 residues. The clonotype was recovered from a woman between 45 and 60 years old who had recovered from COVID-19. Material: PBMCs or T cells enriched from blood (not recorded which). The V call is TRBV5-1, the J call TRBJ2-1; D is unclear. The CDR3 loop reads CASSSNNEQFF. CDR3 DNA sequence: TGCGCCAGCAGCTCAAATAATGAGCAGTTCTTC.